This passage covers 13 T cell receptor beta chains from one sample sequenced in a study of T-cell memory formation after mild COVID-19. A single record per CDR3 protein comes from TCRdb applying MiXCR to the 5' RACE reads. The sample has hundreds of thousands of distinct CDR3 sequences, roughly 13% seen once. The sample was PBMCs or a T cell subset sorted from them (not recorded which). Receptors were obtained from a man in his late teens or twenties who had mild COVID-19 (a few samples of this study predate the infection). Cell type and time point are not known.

The CDR3 sequence is CASSESSGYYEQYF. The CDR3 DNA follows: TGTGCCAGCAGTGAATCTAGCGGCTACTACGAGCAGTACTTC. The gene calls are TRBV6-1 and TRBJ2-7, with TRBD2 identical over 7 bases. This CDR3 has 14 amino acids. Per germline, CDR1 MNHNS and CDR2 SASEGT. J was trimmed by 3 bases and V by 2 bases; bases with no gene match: 4.

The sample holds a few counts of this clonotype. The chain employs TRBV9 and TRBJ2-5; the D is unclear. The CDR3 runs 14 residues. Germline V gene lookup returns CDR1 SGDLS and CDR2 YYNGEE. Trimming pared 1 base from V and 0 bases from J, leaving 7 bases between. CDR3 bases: TGTGCCAGCAGCGTAAGCAGATACCAAGAGACCCAGTACTTC. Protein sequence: CASSVSRYQETQYF. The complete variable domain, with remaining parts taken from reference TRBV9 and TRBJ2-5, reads DSGVTQTPKHLITATGQRVTLRCSPRSGDLSVYWYQQSLDQGLQFLIQYYNGEERAKGNILERFSAQQFPDLHSELNLSSLELGDSALYFCASSVSRYQETQYFGPGTRLLVL.

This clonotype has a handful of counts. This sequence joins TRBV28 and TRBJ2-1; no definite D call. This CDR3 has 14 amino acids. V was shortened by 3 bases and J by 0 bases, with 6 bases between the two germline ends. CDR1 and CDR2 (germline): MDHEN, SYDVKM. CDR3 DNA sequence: TGTGCCAGCAGTTTCTACAGCTCCTACAATGAGCAGTTCTTC. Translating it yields CASSFYSSYNEQFF. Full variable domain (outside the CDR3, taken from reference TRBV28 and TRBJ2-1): DVKVTQSSRYLVKRTGEKVFLECVQDMDHENMFWYRQDPGLGLRLIYFSYDVKMKEKGDIPEGYSVSREKKERFSLILESASTNQTSMYLCASSFYSSYNEQFFGPGTRLTVL.

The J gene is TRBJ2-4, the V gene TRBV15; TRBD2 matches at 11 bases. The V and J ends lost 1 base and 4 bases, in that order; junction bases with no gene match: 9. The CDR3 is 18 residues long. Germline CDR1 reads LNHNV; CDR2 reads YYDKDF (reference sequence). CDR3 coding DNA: TGTGCCACCAGCAGAGCCCCAAATAGCGGGGGGGCAAAAAACATTCAGTACTTC. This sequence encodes CATSRAPNSGGAKNIQYF.

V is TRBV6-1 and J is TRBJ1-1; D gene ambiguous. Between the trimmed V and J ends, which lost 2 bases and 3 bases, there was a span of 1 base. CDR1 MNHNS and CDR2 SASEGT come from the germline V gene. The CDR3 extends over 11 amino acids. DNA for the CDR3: TGTGCCAGCAGTGAATACACTGAAGCTTTCTTT. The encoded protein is CASSEYTEAFF.

CDR3 DNA: TGTGCCAGCAGCCCACGGGACAGTTATGCAACTAATGAAAAACTGTTTTTT. Protein sequence: CASSPRDSYATNEKLFF. The chain uses TRBV7-8 and TRBJ1-4; 7 positions agree with TRBD1. Trimming took 5 bases from V and 0 from J; bases not matched to a gene: 9. CDR1 and CDR2 from the germline V gene are SGHVS and FQNEAQ. This CDR3 contains 17 residues. Based on the CDR3 plus reference TRBV7-8 and TRBJ1-4, the full variable domain is GAGVSQSPRYKVAKRGQDVALRCDPISGHVSLFWYQQALGQGPEFLTYFQNEAQLDKSGLPSDRFFAERPEGSVSTLKIQRTQQEDSAVYLCASSPRDSYATNEKLFFGSGTQLSVL.

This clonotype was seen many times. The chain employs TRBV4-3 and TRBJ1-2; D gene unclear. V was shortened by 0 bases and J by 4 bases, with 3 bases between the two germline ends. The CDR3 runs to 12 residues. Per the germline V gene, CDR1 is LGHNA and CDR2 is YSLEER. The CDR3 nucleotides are TGCGCCAGCAGCCAAGACAGCTATGGCTACACCTTC. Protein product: CASSQDSYGYTF.

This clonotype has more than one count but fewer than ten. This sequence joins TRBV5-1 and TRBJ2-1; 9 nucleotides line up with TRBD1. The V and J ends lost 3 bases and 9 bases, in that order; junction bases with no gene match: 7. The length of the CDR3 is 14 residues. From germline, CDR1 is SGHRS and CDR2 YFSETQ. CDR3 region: CASSYRGPFGEQFF. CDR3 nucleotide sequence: TGCGCCAGCAGCTACAGGGGGCCCTTTGGTGAGCAGTTCTTC.

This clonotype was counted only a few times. CDR3 sequence reads: CASSLALAGVHEQFF. As DNA, the CDR3 is TGTGCCAGCAGCTTAGCTCTAGCGGGGGTCCATGAGCAGTTCTTC. The gene calls are TRBV7-2 and TRBJ2-1; 10 bases agree with TRBD2. Germline lookup yields CDR1 SGHTA and CDR2 FQGNSA. V dropped 0 bases and J dropped 8; count of bases not matched to a gene: 4. The CDR3 is 15 residues long.

CDR3 sequence reads: CASSQIGQARETQYF. CDR3 bases: TGCGCCAGCAGCCAAATCGGACAGGCGAGGGAGACCCAGTACTTC. This chain uses TRBV4-1 with TRBJ2-5; 7 bases align to TRBD1. V was clipped by 2 bases and J by 5 bases; unmatched bases: 8. Germline values: CDR1 MGHRA, CDR2 YSYEKL. CDR3 size: 15 residues.

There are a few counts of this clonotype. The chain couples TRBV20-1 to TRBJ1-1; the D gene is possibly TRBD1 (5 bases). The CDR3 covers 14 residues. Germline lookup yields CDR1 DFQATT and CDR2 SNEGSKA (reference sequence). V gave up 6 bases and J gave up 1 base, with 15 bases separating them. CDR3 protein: CSAPLGPGNTEAFF. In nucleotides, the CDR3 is TGCAGTGCCCCCCTGGGGCCCGGGAACACTGAAGCTTTCTTT.

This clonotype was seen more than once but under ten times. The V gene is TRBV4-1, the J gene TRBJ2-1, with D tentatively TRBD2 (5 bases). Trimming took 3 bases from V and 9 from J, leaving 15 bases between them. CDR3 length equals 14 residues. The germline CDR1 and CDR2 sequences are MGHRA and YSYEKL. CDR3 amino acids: CASSHKLGQIEQFF. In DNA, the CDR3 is TGCGCCAGCAGCCACAAACTAGGGCAAATTGAGCAGTTCTTC.

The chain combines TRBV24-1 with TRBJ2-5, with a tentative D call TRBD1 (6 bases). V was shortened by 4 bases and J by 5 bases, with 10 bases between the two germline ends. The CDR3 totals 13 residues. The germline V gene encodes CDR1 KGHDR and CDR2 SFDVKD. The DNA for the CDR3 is TGTGCCACCAGTGAGGGGGCGGAGGAGACCCAGTACTTC. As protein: CATSEGAEETQYF.